This T cell receptor beta chain appears in the sequencing data of a study of beta chain features in type 1 diabetes. Study-level results: Shortening of TCRB CDR3s, moderate but significant, appeared in all four CD4+ subsets of Type 1 diabetes patients.

With respect to this clone: What it binds is unknown.

CDR1 and CDR2 (germline): SEHNR, FQNEAQ (reference sequence). The CDR3 is 12 residues long. The V and J ends lost 4 bases and 4 bases respectively, with 5 bases between them. Sorting based on CD45RO/CCR7/CD25/CD127/CD95/CD27 separated CD4+ naive, central memory, regulatory and stem cell-like memory cells. Expressed TCRB transcripts were sequenced because the entire RNA isolate underwent reverse transcription. Clones were sequenced by immunoSEQ multiplex PCR, and TCRdb holds only the in-frame ones, with some missing. The repertoire holds more than 250,000 clones, with roughly 22% as singletons. Sequencing used naive CD4+ T cells from blood. V gene TRBV7-9 combines with J gene TRBJ1-5; D gene unclear. This sequence originates from a woman aged 40 to 49 with type 1 diabetes. The CDR3 protein is CASSSLNQPQHF. CDR3 bases: TGTGCCAGCAGCTCCTTGAATCAGCCCCAGCATTTT.